A selection of T cell receptor beta chains follows, all from one sample in a study of T cell responses to AZD1222 COVID-19 vaccine. Sequencing used immunoSEQ multiplex PCR; TCRdb keeps in-frame clones, though not all of them. The repertoire holds fewer than 110,000 clones, with about 90% as singletons. The material was peripheral blood, obtained 28 days after the second AZD1222 dose. The receptors stem from an adult who received the AZD1222 COVID-19 vaccine. The CDR3 runs from the conserved cysteine through the conserved F or W. The D gene is left open where the match is weak. Only some rows state a clone size, as once, few, many or a class for expanded clones.

d_gene | j_gene | abundance | v_gene | CDR3aa | CDR3nt
. | TRBJ1-2 | . | TRBV19 | CASSFRQGKNYGYTF | TGTGCCAGTAGTTTTCGACAAGGCAAGAACTATGGCTACACCTTC
. | TRBJ2-3 | once | TRBV4-1 | CASSEENRQDTQYF | TGCGCCAGCAGTGAAGAAAATCGCCAAGATACGCAGTATTTT
. | TRBJ2-5 | . | TRBV10-3 | CAISAPSEETQYF | TGTGCCATCAGTGCCCCTAGCGAAGAGACCCAGTACTTC
TRBD1 | TRBJ1-1 | . | TRBV19 | CASSITGVGTEAFF | TGTGCCAGTAGTATCACAGGGGTGGGCACTGAAGCTTTCTTT
. | TRBJ2-5 | . | TRBV3-1/TRBV3-2 | CASSLRPPGETQYF | TGTGCCAGCAGCCTCAGGCCCCCAGGGGAGACCCAGTACTTC
. | TRBJ2-7 | . | TRBV2 | CASSRTGTMEDEQYF | TGTGCCAGCAGCCGAACCGGGACAATGGAAGACGAGCAGTACTTC
. | TRBJ2-3 | once | TRBV6-5 | CASNRGGSTDTQYF | TGTGCCAGCAACAGGGGAGGGAGCACAGATACGCAGTATTTT
. | TRBJ2-1 | . | TRBV11-3 | CASSLVGDEQFF | TGTGCCAGCAGCTTAGTCGGGGATGAGCAGTTCTTC
TRBD1 | TRBJ1-2 | . | TRBV5-6 | CASSPNLGQGGGYTF | TGTGCCAGCAGTCCTAACTTAGGACAGGGAGGCGGCTACACCTTC
. | TRBJ1-2 | . | TRBV20-1 | CSASSGGNYGYTF | TGCAGTGCTAGTTCGGGGGGTAACTATGGCTACACCTTC
TRBD2 | TRBJ2-3 | . | TRBV2 | CASSGTSGTTDTQYF | TGTGCCAGCAGTGGGACTAGCGGGACAACAGATACGCAGTATTTT
. | TRBJ2-6 | . | TRBV21-1 | CASSRREIKSSGANVLTF | TGTGCCAGCAGCCGCCGTGAAATTAAGAGCTCTGGGGCCAACGTCCTGACTTTC
TRBD2 | TRBJ2-5 | . | TRBV7-9 | CASSFNSGGNQETQYF | TGTGCCAGCAGCTTTAATAGCGGGGGAAACCAAGAGACCCAGTACTTC
. | TRBJ1-1 | . | TRBV5-4 | CASRIDNGWNTEAFF | TGTGCCAGCAGAATTGATAACGGTTGGAACACTGAAGCTTTCTTT
. | TRBJ1-6 | . | TRBV9 | CASSVGGRRTGPLHF | TGTGCCAGCAGCGTAGGAGGACGGCGCACCGGACCCCTCCACTTT
TRBD2 | TRBJ2-5 | once | TRBV13 | CASSLDQGRGETQYF | TGTGCCAGCAGCTTAGATCAAGGGAGGGGAGAGACCCAGTACTTC
TRBD2 | TRBJ2-1 | few | TRBV24-1 | CATSDFAASGDNEQFF | TGTGCCACCAGTGATTTCGCGGCTAGCGGGGACAATGAGCAGTTCTTC
TRBD1 | TRBJ2-1 | . | TRBV2 | CASSEGSEETGENEQFF | TGTGCCAGCAGTGAAGGAAGTGAGGAGACAGGGGAAAATGAGCAGTTCTTC
. | TRBJ1-5 | . | TRBV6-2/TRBV6-3 | CASSYSLGPRNQPQHF | TGTGCCAGCAGTTACTCGTTGGGGCCTCGCAATCAGCCCCAGCATTTT
TRBD2 | TRBJ2-3 | . | TRBV12-5 | CASGLTTSGGPTDTQYF | TGTGCTAGTGGTTTGACCACTAGCGGGGGCCCCACAGATACGCAGTATTTT
TRBD2 | TRBJ2-1 | . | TRBV6-5 | CASSYSGRAWSNEQFF | TGTGCCAGCAGTTATAGCGGGAGGGCCTGGAGCAATGAGCAGTTCTTC
TRBD2 | TRBJ2-7 | . | TRBV7-8 | CASSLLAGDVYEQYF | TGTGCCAGCAGCTTACTAGCGGGGGACGTCTACGAGCAGTACTTC
. | TRBJ2-3 | . | TRBV29-1 | CSVELSDTQYF | TGCAGCGTTGAATTATCAGATACGCAGTATTTT
. | TRBJ1-6 | . | TRBV7-6 | CASSLRGNHNSPLHF | TGTGCCAGCAGCTTACGGGGCAACCATAATTCACCCCTCCACTTT
. | TRBJ1-3 | . | TRBV5-1 | CASSLEGSGNTIYF | TGCGCCAGCAGCTTGGAAGGGTCTGGAAACACCATATATTTT